A single count supports the clone carrying this T cell receptor (beta chain). Its specificity is not known. The conserved phenylalanine or tryptophan normally closing the CDR3 is absent here, so this likely arose from a read error. It is unclear where the CDR3 begins or ends on the DNA, so no DNA is shown, and the CDR3 is as TCRdb lists it. This sample stems from a study of CD8+CD57+ T cells in acquired aplastic anemia. Genomic DNA provided the template from which TCR beta VDJ and CDR3 profiles were obtained. One entry per CDR3 protein results from TCRdb running MiXCR on the reads. Among 200,000 to 300,000 distinct CDR3 sequences listed, around 82% were seen once. In patients chosen for sequencing, flow cytometry had shown CD8+CD57+ cell expansion. From germline, CDR1 is SGHTA and CDR2 FQGTGA. Counting both end residues, the CDR3 totals 13 amino acids. Study results and caveats: Overlapping CD8+ CDR3 repertoires of patients and controls contained approximately 28 shared sequences.

The V call is TRBV7-3, the J call TRBJ2-3; the D call TRBD1 from the table was never checked on the DNA. Sequencing was performed on sorted CD4+, CD8+, or CD8+CD57+ T cells (not recorded which) from PBMCs. This TCR was sampled from a human donor with aplastic anemia. The CDR3 here is CASSAGTGTNYDY.